These T cell receptor beta chains were read from a single sample in a study of OX40 agonist ivuxolimab in advanced cancers. This table comes from immunoSEQ multiplex PCR, and its TCRdb copy is limited to in-frame clones, with some not included. Of 52,000 or so clones listed, 70% to 90% are singletons. The sequenced sample was CD4+ or CD8+ T cells sorted from blood, obtained in a trial of the OX40 agonist ivuxolimab. Source of these receptors: an adult with an advanced solid tumor such as melanoma, head and neck, liver or kidney cancer. Each CDR3 is given with its conserved first and last residue. A D gene is named only where the DNA matches it firmly. Size values are once, few and many counts, or a class for expanded clones, and some rows have none.

TRBV28	TRBD2	TRBJ2-7	-	CASRLAGATYEQYF	TGTGCCAGCAGGCTAGCGGGGGCCACCTACGAGCAGTACTTC
TRBV27	-	TRBJ1-2	-	CASSRVTGSGGYTF	TGTGCCAGCAGCCGCGTTACAGGCTCAGGCGGCTACACCTTC
TRBV28	TRBD1	TRBJ1-5	few	CASSPADRDNQPQHF	TGTGCCAGCAGCCCAGCGGACAGGGACAATCAGCCCCAGCATTTT
TRBV19	TRBD1	TRBJ2-7	-	CASSLRQGNLYEQYF	TGTGCCAGTAGTCTTCGACAGGGGAATTTATACGAGCAGTACTTC
TRBV15	-	TRBJ1-5	-	CATSIKHGQRLYSNQPQHF	TGTGCCACCAGCATTAAGCATGGACAGAGATTGTATAGCAATCAGCCCCAGCATTTT
TRBV29-1	TRBD1	TRBJ2-5	-	CSVEPGTAETQYF	TGCAGCGTTGAACCCGGGACAGCAGAGACCCAGTACTTC
TRBV7-2	TRBD2	TRBJ2-7	-	CASSLGAGAYEQYF	TGTGCCAGCAGCTTAGGAGCGGGAGCCTACGAGCAGTACTTC
TRBV18	-	TRBJ2-7	-	CASSPALNDEQYF	TGTGCCAGCTCACCGGCACTTAATGACGAGCAGTACTTC
TRBV6-1	TRBD1	TRBJ1-5	-	CATVRTGGSVQPQHF	TGTGCCACCGTTCGGACAGGGGGGAGTGTTCAGCCCCAGCATTTT
TRBV18	-	TRBJ1-6	few	CASSLNPMGEVGSPLHF	TGTGCCAGCTCACTCAACCCTATGGGGGAAGTTGGTTCACCCCTCCACTTT
TRBV6-7	-	TRBJ2-1	-	CANAANNEQFF	TGTGCTAACGCCGCAAACAATGAGCAGTTCTTC
TRBV5-1	-	TRBJ2-2	-	CASSPTEAGELFF	TGCGCCAGCAGCCCCACGGAGGCCGGGGAGCTGTTTTTT
TRBV7-8	-	TRBJ1-5	-	CASSHSRVSNQPQHF	TGTGCCAGCAGCCATAGTAGGGTCAGCAATCAGCCCCAGCATTTT
TRBV28	-	TRBJ1-6	few	CASSFQGTPLHF	TGTGCCAGCAGTTTCCAGGGTACACCCCTCCACTTT
TRBV5-4	TRBD1	TRBJ2-5	-	CASSLGQGQGQETQYF	TGTGCCAGCAGCTTGGGGCAGGGACAGGGACAAGAGACCCAGTACTTC
TRBV7-8	-	TRBJ2-1	once	CASRVGSNAGYNEQFF	TGTGCCAGCAGGGTGGGATCTAATGCCGGCTACAATGAGCAGTTCTTC
TRBV21-1	-	TRBJ2-3	-	CASSKEGTGGSQYF	TGTGCCAGCAGCAAAGAAGGGACAGGGGGTTCGCAGTATTTT
TRBV13	-	TRBJ2-3	-	CATPTDTSISTDTQYF	TGTGCCACCCCGACCGACACTAGTATTAGTACAGATACGCAGTATTTT
TRBV7-2	-	TRBJ1-6	few	CASSLSPQKFIYNSPLHF	TGTGCCAGCAGCTTATCACCACAGAAGTTCATTTATAATTCACCCCTCCACTTT
TRBV7-7	TRBD2	TRBJ2-3	-	CASSLGGGNTDTQYF	TGTGCTAGCAGCTTAGGCGGGGGGAACACAGATACGCAGTATTTT
TRBV7-6	TRBD1	TRBJ2-5	-	CASSLSPRQGETQYF	TGTGCCAGCAGCTTATCCCCGCGACAGGGGGAGACCCAGTACTTC
TRBV5-3	-	TRBJ1-1	-	CARSRLMNTEAFF	TGTGCCAGAAGTCGGCTAATGAACACTGAAGCTTTCTTT
TRBV19	TRBD1	TRBJ2-6	once	CASSSTGVRGANVLTF	TGTGCCAGTAGTAGCACAGGGGTCCGTGGGGCCAACGTCCTGACTTTC
TRBV9	TRBD1	TRBJ1-5	few	CASSAGQGMGPQHF	TGTGCCAGCAGCGCAGGACAGGGCATGGGGCCCCAGCATTTT
TRBV7-8	-	TRBJ1-6	-	CASSRPGTYSPLHF	TGTGCCAGCAGCCGACCTGGGACCTATTCACCCCTCCACTTT
TRBV9	-	TRBJ1-2	-	CASSVQSQGGYTF	TGTGCCAGCAGCGTCCAGTCTCAGGGTGGCTACACCTTC
TRBV7-6	TRBD1	TRBJ2-5	-	CASGQGPQYF	TGTGCCAGCGGACAGGGTCCCCAGTACTTC
TRBV7-9	-	TRBJ2-5	-	CASSLNEETQYF	TGTGCCAGCAGCTTGAATGAAGAGACCCAGTACTTC
TRBV30	-	TRBJ1-5	-	CAWRGSDQPQHF	TGTGCCTGGAGGGGCAGCGATCAGCCCCAGCATTTT
TRBV7-2	-	TRBJ1-4	once	CASSLGLAGNEKLFF	TGTGCCAGCAGCTTAGGATTGGCGGGTAATGAAAAACTGTTTTTT
TRBV7-9	-	TRBJ2-6	-	CASSPPGANVLTF	TGTGCCAGCAGCCCCCCTGGGGCCAACGTCCTGACTTTC
TRBV9	-	TRBJ2-5	-	CASSVAPADSQETQYF	TGTGCCAGCAGCGTAGCACCCGCGGACAGCCAAGAGACCCAGTACTTC
TRBV18	TRBD2	TRBJ2-1	once	CASSPLELAGGNEQFF	TGTGCCAGCTCACCACTCGAACTAGCGGGGGGAAATGAGCAGTTCTTC
TRBV28	-	TRBJ2-3	-	CATGTPRLPTDTQYF	TGTGCCACCGGGACTCCCCGCCTTCCCACAGATACGCAGTATTTT
TRBV7-2	TRBD2	TRBJ2-3	-	CASSPGLAGAGTDTQYF	TGTGCCAGCAGCCCCGGACTAGCGGGGGCGGGCACAGATACGCAGTATTTT
TRBV15	TRBD1	TRBJ2-1	-	CATSRPGTEANEQFF	TGTGCCACCAGCAGACCGGGGACAGAGGCCAATGAGCAGTTCTTC
TRBV28	TRBD1	TRBJ1-2	once	CASSPGGQGLGYTF	TGTGCCAGCAGTCCCGGTGGACAGGGGTTAGGCTACACCTTC
TRBV11-3	-	TRBJ2-2	-	CASSLRQGVTGELFF	TGTGCCAGCAGCTTGCGCCAGGGAGTCACCGGGGAGCTGTTTTTT
TRBV19	-	TRBJ1-4	-	CASSIEINEKLFF	TGTGCCAGTAGTATAGAGATAAATGAAAAACTGTTTTTT
TRBV18	-	TRBJ2-7	-	CASSPDAYEQYF	TGTGCCAGCTCACCAGATGCCTACGAGCAGTACTTC
TRBV7-3	-	TRBJ2-1	-	CASSSSGTQGWTYNEQFF	TGTGCCAGCAGCTCCTCCGGGACCCAAGGGTGGACCTACAATGAGCAGTTCTTC
TRBV28	-	TRBJ2-7	-	CASSLFGTGLYEQYF	TGTGCCAGCAGTTTATTTGGTACAGGGCTGTACGAGCAGTACTTC
TRBV27	-	TRBJ2-4	-	CASSLTEKLAKNIQYF	TGTGCCAGCAGTCTGACAGAAAAACTAGCCAAAAACATTCAGTACTTC
TRBV6-4	-	TRBJ1-6	few	CASSGGLNSPLHF	TGTGCCAGCAGTGGGGGGTTAAATTCACCCCTCCACTTT
TRBV2	-	TRBJ2-5	-	CASSEVSVSETQYF	TGTGCCAGCAGTGAAGTATCTGTATCGGAGACCCAGTACTTC
TRBV11-3	-	TRBJ2-3	-	CASSLTRADTQYF	TGTGCCAGCAGCCTAACCAGGGCAGATACGCAGTATTTT
TRBV21-1	-	TRBJ1-2	-	CASSKVFLREELADGYTF	TGTGCCAGCAGCAAAGTGTTTTTGAGGGAGGAACTGGCTGATGGCTACACCTTC
TRBV19	TRBD1	TRBJ2-5	-	CASSRQGETQYF	TGTGCCAGTAGTCGACAGGGGGAGACCCAGTACTTC